Listed below are T cell receptor beta chains from one sample, sequenced in a study of identical twins. One entry per CDR3 protein results from TCRdb running MiXCR on the 5' RACE reads. The data contain some 760,000 distinct CDR3 sequences, 18% of them singletons. In addition, the sample was reused for a study of T cells expressing NK-cell markers.

What was sequenced was PBMCs. These receptors all stem from a young woman in good health. Each CDR3 is given with its conserved first and last residue. Fields, in order: clone size, V gene, D gene, J gene, CDR3 DNA, CDR3 protein. A D gene is named only where the DNA matches it firmly. Clone size is stated in some rows and not others, as once, few, many or a class when expanded.

abundance: -
v_gene: TRBV5-1
d_gene: -
j_gene: TRBJ2-5
CDR3nt: TGCGCCAGCAGCTGGGCCGGCCAGGGATTACAAGAGACCCAGTACTTC
CDR3aa: CASSWAGQGLQETQYF

abundance: few
v_gene: TRBV5-1
d_gene: -
j_gene: TRBJ2-3
CDR3nt: TGCGCCAGCAGCTTGGGCATCCTATCTGGCACAGATACGCAGTATTTT
CDR3aa: CASSLGILSGTDTQYF

abundance: -
v_gene: TRBV2
d_gene: TRBD1
j_gene: TRBJ2-2
CDR3nt: TGTGCCAGCAGTCCTTCATTTGGACAGGATGTTACCGGGGAGCTGTTTTTT
CDR3aa: CASSPSFGQDVTGELFF

abundance: -
v_gene: TRBV5-1
d_gene: TRBD1
j_gene: TRBJ2-1
CDR3nt: TGCGCCAGCAGCTGGGACAGGGGGGTAAACAATGAGCAGTTCTTC
CDR3aa: CASSWDRGVNNEQFF

abundance: -
v_gene: TRBV5-1
d_gene: TRBD2
j_gene: TRBJ2-7
CDR3nt: TGCGCCAGCAGCTTCGGGGGGGAATCCTACGAGCAGTACTTC
CDR3aa: CASSFGGESYEQYF

abundance: -
v_gene: TRBV6-7
d_gene: TRBD2
j_gene: TRBJ2-2
CDR3nt: TGTGCCAGCACCCCCGGGACTAGCGATGTCGGGGGGACCGGGGAGCTGTTTTTT
CDR3aa: CASTPGTSDVGGTGELFF

abundance: -
v_gene: TRBV12-3/TRBV12-4
d_gene: -
j_gene: TRBJ2-2
CDR3nt: TGTGCCAGCAGGCGTGTCGGGGAGCTGTTTTTT
CDR3aa: CASRRVGELFF

abundance: -
v_gene: TRBV27
d_gene: TRBD2
j_gene: TRBJ2-1
CDR3nt: TGTGCCAGCAGTTTAGTACTAGCGGGAGCAAGGGAGCAGTTCTTC
CDR3aa: CASSLVLAGAREQFF

abundance: few
v_gene: TRBV12-3/TRBV12-4
d_gene: -
j_gene: TRBJ2-7
CDR3nt: TGTGCCAGCAGTCTCAGGGAGCTATCCTACGAGCAGTACTTC
CDR3aa: CASSLRELSYEQYF

abundance: -
v_gene: TRBV15
d_gene: TRBD2
j_gene: TRBJ2-1
CDR3nt: TGTGCCACCAGCAGCCTAGGGACTAGCGGGGGGATTGAGCAGTTCTTC
CDR3aa: CATSSLGTSGGIEQFF

abundance: few
v_gene: TRBV5-6
d_gene: TRBD2
j_gene: TRBJ2-7
CDR3nt: TGTGCCAGCACACCCCGGGTCAGCGGGAGATCTCCCTACGAGCAGTACTTC
CDR3aa: CASTPRVSGRSPYEQYF

abundance: -
v_gene: TRBV5-3
d_gene: TRBD1
j_gene: TRBJ2-3
CDR3nt: TGTGCCGGGTCTAGGGGGGGGACAGGGGTCGCAGATACGCAGTATTTT
CDR3aa: CAGSRGGTGVADTQYF

abundance: -
v_gene: TRBV6-1
d_gene: -
j_gene: TRBJ2-3
CDR3nt: TGTGCCAGCAGCCGTTACCCCCTCGGCACAGATACGCAGTATTTT
CDR3aa: CASSRYPLGTDTQYF

abundance: -
v_gene: TRBV5-6
d_gene: -
j_gene: TRBJ2-7
CDR3nt: TGTGCCAGCAGCTCCAAGCCACGACTACGACCTTACGAGCAGTACTTC
CDR3aa: CASSSKPRLRPYEQYF

abundance: few
v_gene: TRBV7-9
d_gene: -
j_gene: TRBJ1-2
CDR3nt: TGTGCCAGCAGCCTCTTGACAGACCGTCTCACCTTC
CDR3aa: CASSLLTDRLTF

abundance: few
v_gene: TRBV6-2/TRBV6-3
d_gene: -
j_gene: TRBJ2-7
CDR3nt: TGTGCCAGCAGTTACAGGGGGACTATTAACTACGAGCAGTACTTC
CDR3aa: CASSYRGTINYEQYF

abundance: -
v_gene: TRBV30
d_gene: TRBD2
j_gene: TRBJ2-1
CDR3nt: TGTGCCTGGAGTGTAGAAGCGGGAGTTCGGAATGAGCAGTTCTTC
CDR3aa: CAWSVEAGVRNEQFF

abundance: -
v_gene: TRBV4-2
d_gene: TRBD1
j_gene: TRBJ1-1
CDR3nt: TGTGCCAGCAGCCAGGAGACAGGGGTCTCCATTAATACTGAAGCTTTCTTT
CDR3aa: CASSQETGVSINTEAFF

abundance: few
v_gene: TRBV7-8
d_gene: -
j_gene: TRBJ2-1
CDR3nt: TGTGCCAGCAGCTTAGGCGCGCTGGGGAGGCACAATGAGCAGTTCTTC
CDR3aa: CASSLGALGRHNEQFF

abundance: -
v_gene: TRBV12-3/TRBV12-4
d_gene: -
j_gene: TRBJ2-6
CDR3nt: TGTGCCATCATAACAGGGAACCTTGGGGCCAACGTCCTGACTTTC
CDR3aa: CAIITGNLGANVLTF

abundance: few
v_gene: TRBV5-1
d_gene: TRBD1
j_gene: TRBJ2-4
CDR3nt: TGCGCCAGCAGCCTATCAGGGGGCTCTGGAAACATTCAGTACTTC
CDR3aa: CASSLSGGSGNIQYF

abundance: -
v_gene: TRBV15
d_gene: -
j_gene: TRBJ2-7
CDR3nt: TGTGCCACCAGCAGAGACCTCCTGGTCGAGCAGTACTTC
CDR3aa: CATSRDLLVEQYF

abundance: -
v_gene: TRBV7-8
d_gene: TRBD1
j_gene: TRBJ1-1
CDR3nt: TGTGCCAGCAGCCAAGGGACAGGGCATGTGTACACTGAAGCTTTCTTT
CDR3aa: CASSQGTGHVYTEAFF

abundance: -
v_gene: TRBV4-3
d_gene: -
j_gene: TRBJ2-2
CDR3nt: TGCGCCAGCAGCCAAGATGCCGGCTGGAACACCGGGGAGCTGTTTTTT
CDR3aa: CASSQDAGWNTGELFF

abundance: few
v_gene: TRBV5-1
d_gene: -
j_gene: TRBJ2-3
CDR3nt: TGCGCCAGCAGTTGGGGGACAAGGGGGTCGCGAAGCACAGATACGCAGTATTTT
CDR3aa: CASSWGTRGSRSTDTQYF

abundance: -
v_gene: TRBV20-1
d_gene: TRBD1
j_gene: TRBJ1-2
CDR3nt: TGCAGTGCTAGAGATCCAGGGGGAATCTATGGCTACACCTTC
CDR3aa: CSARDPGGIYGYTF

abundance: once
v_gene: TRBV11-3
d_gene: -
j_gene: TRBJ2-1
CDR3nt: TGTGCCGCGGCCCCCAGGGGCCCTATCTACAATGAGCAGTTCTTC
CDR3aa: CAAAPRGPIYNEQFF

abundance: -
v_gene: TRBV7-2
d_gene: TRBD2
j_gene: TRBJ2-7
CDR3nt: TGTGCCAGCAGCTTACGAGCGGGAGATCGGAACGAGCAGTACTTC
CDR3aa: CASSLRAGDRNEQYF

abundance: few
v_gene: TRBV5-1
d_gene: TRBD1
j_gene: TRBJ2-7
CDR3nt: TGCGCCAGCAGCCTAACCGGGACAGGTCTTTTCGAGCAGTACTTC
CDR3aa: CASSLTGTGLFEQYF

abundance: -
v_gene: TRBV10-3
d_gene: TRBD2
j_gene: TRBJ2-7
CDR3nt: TGTGCCATCAAAGAAGGAGCGGGGGAATACTACGAGCAGTACTTC
CDR3aa: CAIKEGAGEYYEQYF

abundance: -
v_gene: TRBV12-5
d_gene: TRBD1
j_gene: TRBJ1-1
CDR3nt: TGTGCTAGTGGTTCACAGGGGGCGAGGACTGAAGCTTTCTTT
CDR3aa: CASGSQGARTEAFF

abundance: -
v_gene: TRBV7-2
d_gene: TRBD1
j_gene: TRBJ2-5
CDR3nt: TGTGCCAGCAGATACAGACAGGGCTGGGAAGAGACCCAGTACTTC
CDR3aa: CASRYRQGWEETQYF

abundance: few
v_gene: TRBV13
d_gene: -
j_gene: TRBJ2-4
CDR3nt: TGTGCCAGCAGCTTAAGCGAAGGTATCGTCAAAAACATTCAGTACTTC
CDR3aa: CASSLSEGIVKNIQYF

abundance: -
v_gene: TRBV27
d_gene: -
j_gene: TRBJ2-1
CDR3nt: TGTGCCAGCGGTCAGGGGAGGGGGTACTACAATGAGCAGTTCTTC
CDR3aa: CASGQGRGYYNEQFF

abundance: few
v_gene: TRBV5-6
d_gene: -
j_gene: TRBJ2-7
CDR3nt: TGTGCCAGCAGCTTGGATGTGACAAAAACCTACGAGCAGTACTTC
CDR3aa: CASSLDVTKTYEQYF

abundance: -
v_gene: TRBV30
d_gene: TRBD1
j_gene: TRBJ2-1
CDR3nt: TGTGCCTGGAGACAGGACAGGGGTTACAATGAGCAGTTCTTC
CDR3aa: CAWRQDRGYNEQFF

abundance: -
v_gene: TRBV9
d_gene: -
j_gene: TRBJ2-5
CDR3nt: TGTGCCAGCAGCGTAGCGGAGACCCAGTACTTC
CDR3aa: CASSVAETQYF

abundance: -
v_gene: TRBV20-1
d_gene: TRBD1
j_gene: TRBJ1-1
CDR3nt: TGCAGGGCAGGGGGCCACACTGAAGCTTTCTTT
CDR3aa: CRAGGHTEAFF

abundance: few
v_gene: TRBV5-1
d_gene: TRBD1
j_gene: TRBJ2-3
CDR3nt: TGCGCCAGCAGCTCCGGACAGGGCGCCCTGGATACGCAGTATTTT
CDR3aa: CASSSGQGALDTQYF

abundance: few
v_gene: TRBV29-1
d_gene: TRBD2
j_gene: TRBJ2-1
CDR3nt: TGCAGCGGCCGACTAGCGGGGGAATACTACAATGAGCAGTTCTTC
CDR3aa: CSGRLAGEYYNEQFF

abundance: few
v_gene: TRBV3-1
d_gene: TRBD2
j_gene: TRBJ2-1
CDR3nt: TGTGCCAGCAGCCTGGGACTAGCGTCCTCAAGGGAGCAGTTCTTC
CDR3aa: CASSLGLASSREQFF

abundance: -
v_gene: TRBV18
d_gene: TRBD2
j_gene: TRBJ2-1
CDR3nt: TGTGCCAGCTCGTTAAATAGCGGGAGGACATACAATGAGCAGTTCTTC
CDR3aa: CASSLNSGRTYNEQFF

abundance: -
v_gene: TRBV2
d_gene: TRBD1
j_gene: TRBJ2-7
CDR3nt: TGTGCCAGCCGACAGGGGGGACTCTCCTACGAGCAGTACTTC
CDR3aa: CASRQGGLSYEQYF

abundance: few
v_gene: TRBV7-6
d_gene: -
j_gene: TRBJ2-7
CDR3nt: TGTGCCAGCAGCTTAGCGCTGGGTAGTCTCCACTACGAGCAGTACTTC
CDR3aa: CASSLALGSLHYEQYF

abundance: few
v_gene: TRBV4-3
d_gene: TRBD2
j_gene: TRBJ2-3
CDR3nt: TGCGCCAGCAGCCCTCTAGCGGGGAACACAGATACGCAGTATTTT
CDR3aa: CASSPLAGNTDTQYF

abundance: -
v_gene: TRBV6-8
d_gene: -
j_gene: TRBJ1-4
CDR3nt: TGTGCCAGCTCCCCAGTAGGGGAAAAACTGTTTTTT
CDR3aa: CASSPVGEKLFF

abundance: few
v_gene: TRBV7-9
d_gene: TRBD2
j_gene: TRBJ2-1
CDR3nt: TGTGCCAGCAGATCTAGCGGAGCCTACAATGAGCAGTTCTTC
CDR3aa: CASRSSGAYNEQFF

abundance: -
v_gene: TRBV11-2
d_gene: -
j_gene: TRBJ2-4
CDR3nt: TGTGCCAGCAGCGAAGAGGGCAACCTAAGAGGAAATAAAAACATTCAGTACTTC
CDR3aa: CASSEEGNLRGNKNIQYF

abundance: -
v_gene: TRBV5-1
d_gene: -
j_gene: TRBJ1-1
CDR3nt: TGCGCCAGCAGCCCTTCAGGCCCGCCGAACACTGAAGCTTTCTTT
CDR3aa: CASSPSGPPNTEAFF

abundance: few
v_gene: TRBV20-1
d_gene: TRBD2
j_gene: TRBJ2-1
CDR3nt: TGCAGTGCCCCTCGGCTAGCGGGATCGGTCTCCTACAATGAGCAGTTCTTC
CDR3aa: CSAPRLAGSVSYNEQFF

abundance: -
v_gene: TRBV7-8
d_gene: -
j_gene: TRBJ1-1
CDR3nt: TGTGCCAGCAGCAGTCCTAGGGACCGAGGACAGAACACTGAAGCTTTCTTT
CDR3aa: CASSSPRDRGQNTEAFF

abundance: -
v_gene: TRBV6-2/TRBV6-3
d_gene: -
j_gene: TRBJ1-5
CDR3nt: TGTACCAGCAGTTCGGGGCAGCCCCAGCATTTT
CDR3aa: CTSSSGQPQHF

abundance: -
v_gene: TRBV6-1
d_gene: TRBD1
j_gene: TRBJ2-5
CDR3nt: TGTGCCAGCCAAGAGTTGGACAGGGGATGGGCAGAGACCCAGTACTTC
CDR3aa: CASQELDRGWAETQYF